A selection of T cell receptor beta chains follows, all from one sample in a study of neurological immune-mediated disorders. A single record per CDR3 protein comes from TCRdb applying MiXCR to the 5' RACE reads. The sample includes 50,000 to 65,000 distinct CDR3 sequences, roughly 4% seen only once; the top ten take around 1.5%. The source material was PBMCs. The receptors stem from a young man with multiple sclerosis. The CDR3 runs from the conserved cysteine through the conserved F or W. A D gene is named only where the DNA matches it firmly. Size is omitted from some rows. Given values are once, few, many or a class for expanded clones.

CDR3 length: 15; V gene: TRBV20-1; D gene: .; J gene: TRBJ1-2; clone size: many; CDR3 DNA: TGCAGTGCTAGAAGAGGGACTCCGGCTACCTATGGCTACACCTTC; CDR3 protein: CSARRGTPATYGYTF
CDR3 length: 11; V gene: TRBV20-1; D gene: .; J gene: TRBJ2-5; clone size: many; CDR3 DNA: TGCAGTGCCAGCCTGGGAGGGACCCAGTACTTC; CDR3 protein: CSASLGGTQYF
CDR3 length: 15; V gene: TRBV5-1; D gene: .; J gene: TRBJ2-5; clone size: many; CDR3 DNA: TGCGCCAGCAACAAGGGGGCGGGAGTGAAAGAGACCCAGTACTTC; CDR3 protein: CASNKGAGVKETQYF
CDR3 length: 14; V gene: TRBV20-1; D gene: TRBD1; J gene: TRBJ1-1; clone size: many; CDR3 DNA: TGCAGTGCTAGAGTGGCAGGGGGCAACACTGAAGCTTTCTTT; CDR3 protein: CSARVAGGNTEAFF
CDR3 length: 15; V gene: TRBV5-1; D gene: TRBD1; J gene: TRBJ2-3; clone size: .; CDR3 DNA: TGCGCCAGCAGCCCGGGGACAGGGGGCCCAGATACGCAGTATTTT; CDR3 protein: CASSPGTGGPDTQYF
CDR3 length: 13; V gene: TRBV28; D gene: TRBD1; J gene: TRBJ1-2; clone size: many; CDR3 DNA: TGTGCCAGCAGTCCTCCGACAGGGGATGGCTACACCTTC; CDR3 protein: CASSPPTGDGYTF
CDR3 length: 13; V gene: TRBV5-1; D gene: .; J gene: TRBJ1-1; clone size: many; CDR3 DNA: TGCGCCAGCAGCTTGGCCTTAGGGGAGAAAGCTTTCTTT; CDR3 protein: CASSLALGEKAFF
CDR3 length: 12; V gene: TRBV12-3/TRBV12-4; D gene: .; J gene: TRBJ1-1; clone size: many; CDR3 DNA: TGTGCCAGCAGCCCAGGGGAAACTGAAGCTTTCTTT; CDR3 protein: CASSPGETEAFF
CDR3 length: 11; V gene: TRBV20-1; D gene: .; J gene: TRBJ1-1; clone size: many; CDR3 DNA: TGCAGTGCTCACAGGGTACAGGAAGCTTTCTTT; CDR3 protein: CSAHRVQEAFF
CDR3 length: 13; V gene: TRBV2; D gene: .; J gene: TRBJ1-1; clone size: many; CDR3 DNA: TGTGCCAGCAGTTCTCGGGGAGACACTGAAGCTTTCTTT; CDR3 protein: CASSSRGDTEAFF
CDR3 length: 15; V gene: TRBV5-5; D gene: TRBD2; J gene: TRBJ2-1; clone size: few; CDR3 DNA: TGTGCCAGCATACCGACCTCTAGCGGGTGGGGTGAGCAGTTCTTC; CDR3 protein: CASIPTSSGWGEQFF
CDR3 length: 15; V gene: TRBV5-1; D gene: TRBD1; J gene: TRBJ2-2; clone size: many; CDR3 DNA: TGCGCCAGCAGCTCGAACCCAGGGGGCCCCGGGGAGCTGTTTTTT; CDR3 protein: CASSSNPGGPGELFF
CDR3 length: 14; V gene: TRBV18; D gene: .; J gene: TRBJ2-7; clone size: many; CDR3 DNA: TGTGCCAGCTCACCGGATCAACTCACCTACGAGCAGTACTTC; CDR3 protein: CASSPDQLTYEQYF
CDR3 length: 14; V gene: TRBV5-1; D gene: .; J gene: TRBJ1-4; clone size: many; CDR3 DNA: TGCGCCAGCAGCCTCGGGACTACCAATGAAAAACTGTTTTTT; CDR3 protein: CASSLGTTNEKLFF
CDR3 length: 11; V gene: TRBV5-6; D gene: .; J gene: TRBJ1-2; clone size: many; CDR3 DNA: TGTGCCAGCAGCTTACTTGCGGGCTACACCTTC; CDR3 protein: CASSLLAGYTF
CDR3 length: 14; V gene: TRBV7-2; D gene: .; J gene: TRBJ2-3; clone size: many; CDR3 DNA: TGTGCCAGCAGGTTCCTAGCGCTCACAGATACGCAGTATTTT; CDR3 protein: CASRFLALTDTQYF
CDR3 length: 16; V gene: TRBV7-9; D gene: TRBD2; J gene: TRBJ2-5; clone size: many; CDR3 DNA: TGTGCCAGCAGCTTAGCAGGCCTAGCGGGAGTGGAGACCCAGTACTTC; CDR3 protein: CASSLAGLAGVETQYF
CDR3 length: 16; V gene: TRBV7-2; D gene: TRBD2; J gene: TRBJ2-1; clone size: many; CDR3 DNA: TGTGCCAGCAGCTTAGAGGGCACTAGCGGGCGGAATGAGCAGTTCTTC; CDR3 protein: CASSLEGTSGRNEQFF
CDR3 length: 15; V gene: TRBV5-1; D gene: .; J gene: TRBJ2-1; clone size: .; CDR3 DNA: TGCGCCAGCAGTAGGTTGAGGCAGGCTGACAATGAGCAGTTCTTC; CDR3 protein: CASSRLRQADNEQFF
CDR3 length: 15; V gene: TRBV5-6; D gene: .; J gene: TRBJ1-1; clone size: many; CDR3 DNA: TGTGCCAGCAGCTCTAAGAACAGACACAACACTGAAGCTTTCTTT; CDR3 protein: CASSSKNRHNTEAFF
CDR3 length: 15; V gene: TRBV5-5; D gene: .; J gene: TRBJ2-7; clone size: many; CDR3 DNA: TGTGCCAGCAGATCCTATGAGGGGACTTCCTACGAGCAGTACTTC; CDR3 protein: CASRSYEGTSYEQYF
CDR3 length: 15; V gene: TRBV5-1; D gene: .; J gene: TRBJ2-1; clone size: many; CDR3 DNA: TGCGCCAGCAGCTTGGTAGGACAGTCGTACAATGAGCAGTTCTTC; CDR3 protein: CASSLVGQSYNEQFF
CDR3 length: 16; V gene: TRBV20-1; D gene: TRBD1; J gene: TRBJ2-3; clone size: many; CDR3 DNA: TGCAGTGCAACCAATATCATAGGGGGCCGCACAGATACGCAGTATTTT; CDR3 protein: CSATNIIGGRTDTQYF